A selection of T cell receptor beta chains follows, all from one sample in a study of T cell repertoires in cytomegalovirus infection. TCRdb reprocessed the reads with MiXCR, giving one entry per CDR3 protein. The table shows hundreds of thousands of distinct CDR3 sequences, with about 5.9% occurring only once. The source material was PBMCs. These receptors came from a human donor in good health (CMV status not recorded). Some clones in this sample may be carry-over from other donors' samples. CDR3s include the opening cysteine and the closing phenylalanine or tryptophan. A D gene is named only where the DNA matches it firmly. Size is omitted from some rows. Given values are once, few, many or a class for expanded clones.

D gene	clone size	V gene	J gene	CDR3 DNA	CDR3 protein
NA	many	TRBV6-2/TRBV6-3	TRBJ2-1	TGTGCCAGCAGGAGACTGATAAATGAGCAGTTCTTC	CASRRLINEQFF
NA	many	TRBV29-1	TRBJ1-2	TGCAGCCCGAAGGGGGTTGATCCGATTATCCTAACTATCAACTATGGCTACACCTTC	CSPKGVDPIILTINYGYTF
TRBD1	NA	TRBV2	TRBJ1-2	TGTGCCAGCAGGAACCTCAGGGGGTTGTTCAGCTATGGCTACACCTTC	CASRNLRGLFSYGYTF
NA	many	TRBV7-2	TRBJ1-1	TGTGCCAGCAGCTTGGGGGTAGGGGGAACTGAAGCTTTCTTT	CASSLGVGGTEAFF
TRBD1	many	TRBV7-2	TRBJ1-5	TGTGCCAGCAGCACCGGGACAGGGATTAGCAATCAGCCCCAGCATTTT	CASSTGTGISNQPQHF
NA	NA	TRBV20-1	TRBJ1-5	TGCAGTGCTATTCTGGACACAAATCAGCCCCAGCATTTT	CSAILDTNQPQHF
NA	many	TRBV18	TRBJ2-5	TGTGCCAGCTCACCGGTGGCGACCCAAGGAGAGACCCAGTACTTC	CASSPVATQGETQYF
TRBD1	many	TRBV7-2	TRBJ1-1	TGTGCCAGCAGCCCGCCCCCCGGGACAGGGGTTGAAGCTTTCTTT	CASSPPPGTGVEAFF
NA	many	TRBV7-2	TRBJ2-5	TGTGCCAGCAGCTTAGGCAGAGGGGGAGCGCAGACCCAGTACTTC	CASSLGRGGAQTQYF
NA	NA	TRBV2	TRBJ2-2	TGTGCCAGCAGTGAAGATCCCCAGCATTCGAACACCGGGGAGCTGTTTTTT	CASSEDPQHSNTGELFF
TRBD1	many	TRBV27	TRBJ1-6	TGTGCCAGCAGTCAGACAGGGACTAATTCACCCCTCCACTTT	CASSQTGTNSPLHF
NA	few	TRBV5-1	TRBJ2-5	TGCGCCAGCAGCTTTGAGGGGGAGAAGACCCAGTACTTC	CASSFEGEKTQYF
TRBD1	few	TRBV7-2	TRBJ2-1	TGTGCCAGCAGCTACCGGGACAGGGCTAGCTCCTACAATGAGCAGTTCTTC	CASSYRDRASSYNEQFF
TRBD1	many	TRBV19	TRBJ2-7	TGTGCCAGTAGCGTGGACCACGGGACAGGATACGAGCAGTACTTC	CASSVDHGTGYEQYF
NA	many	TRBV7-3	TRBJ2-1	TGTGCCAGCAGCTTAAGTCAGGGGGGAGTGCAGTTCTTC	CASSLSQGGVQFF
NA	many	TRBV10-3	TRBJ2-7	TGTGCCATCAATGACAGTGGATCGGGAGAGCAGTACTTC	CAINDSGSGEQYF
TRBD1	many	TRBV7-2	TRBJ1-4	TGTGCCAGCAGCAATCGGCGACAGGGAAGTGAAAAACTGTTTTTT	CASSNRRQGSEKLFF
TRBD1	few	TRBV29-1	TRBJ2-5	TGCAGCGTTGAAGGAGGGGACAGGGGCCTTCGGGAGACCCAGTACTTC	CSVEGGDRGLRETQYF
NA	many	TRBV11-3	TRBJ2-4	TGTGCCAGCAGCCCATTCAGGGGAAACATTCAGTACTTC	CASSPFRGNIQYF
TRBD1	many	TRBV9	TRBJ1-2	TGTGCCAGCAGCGCCGCCATGACAGGGTTGGGCTATGGCTACACCTTC	CASSAAMTGLGYGYTF
NA	many	TRBV11-2	TRBJ1-3	TGTGCCAGCAAGTCTGCAGAATTCCCTGGAAACACCATATATTTT	CASKSAEFPGNTIYF
TRBD1	many	TRBV23-1	TRBJ1-5	TGCGCCAGCAGTCCCCCGGGACAGTCCAATCAGCCCCAGCATTTT	CASSPPGQSNQPQHF
NA	many	TRBV7-2	TRBJ2-4	TGTGCCAGCAGCTTAGCAGGGGGGTTCAAAAACATTCAGTACTTC	CASSLAGGFKNIQYF
NA	many	TRBV5-4	TRBJ2-5	TGTGCCAGCAGCTTACAGGAGGAAGAGACCCAGTACTTC	CASSLQEEETQYF
NA	many	TRBV11-2	TRBJ2-3	TGTGCCAGCAGCCGCAGACGGACAGCGATGCCAAATACGCAGTATTTT	CASSRRRTAMPNTQYF
NA	many	TRBV6-1	TRBJ1-1	TGTGCCAGCAGTGTCAAGGGAGGAACTGAAGCTTTCTTT	CASSVKGGTEAFF
NA	many	TRBV10-3	TRBJ1-5	TGTGCCATCAGTGGTTCGGGGACGAGCAATCAGCCCCAGCATTTT	CAISGSGTSNQPQHF
NA	few	TRBV6-2/TRBV6-3	TRBJ2-2	TGTGCCAGCAGTATCCGGGCCCCGGGGCCCGGGGAGCTGTTTTTT	CASSIRAPGPGELFF
NA	many	TRBV7-2	TRBJ1-5	TGTGCCAGCAGACTCGACAGAGATCAGCCCCAGCATTTT	CASRLDRDQPQHF
TRBD1	many	TRBV28	TRBJ2-2	TGTGCCAGCAGTTTTTCCGGGACAGGGGTCGGGGAGCTGTTTTTT	CASSFSGTGVGELFF
NA	many	TRBV29-1	TRBJ2-2	TGCAGCGTTGAGATACAGGGTCGGACCGGGGAGCTGTTTTTT	CSVEIQGRTGELFF